The 10 T cell receptor beta chains in this list originate from one sample, sequenced in a study of blood T cell repertoires in COVID-19. Profiling relied on immunoSEQ multiplex PCR, and the TCRdb table lists in-frame clones only, not all of them. This sample carries 200,000 to 250,000 clones, 70% to 90% of them seen once, and the ten largest clones take 10% to 12%. Sequencing was performed on PBMCs or T cells enriched from blood (not recorded which). These receptors all come from a man under 40 who had recovered from COVID-19.

The count of this clone is one. The V call is TRBV18, the J call TRBJ1-6; no firm D call. Germline loops: CDR1 KGHSH, CDR2 LQKENI. CDR3 size: 10 residues. The V and J ends lost 0 bases and 14 bases respectively, with 2 bases between them. In nucleotides, the CDR3 is TGTGCCAGCTCACCACCCACCCTCCACTTT. Translation gives CASSPPTLHF.

This chain uses TRBV18 with TRBJ2-7; 10 nucleotides match TRBD2. This CDR3 contains 14 residues. Looked up from germline, CDR1 is KGHSH and CDR2 is LQKENI. Trimming removed 6 bases from V and 2 bases from J; junction bases left unmatched: 4. CDR3 amino acids: CASSPGLAPYEQYF. The CDR3 nucleotides are TGTGCCAGCTCCCCGGGACTAGCGCCCTACGAGCAGTACTTC.

V usage is TRBV19 and J usage is TRBJ1-3; 8 bases line up with TRBD1. The junction had 8 bases not matched to a gene; V was cut back by 6 bases and J by 4 bases. The CDR3 sequence is 15 residues long. CDR1 and CDR2 (germline): LNHDA, SQIVND (reference sequence). In DNA, the CDR3 is TGTGCCAGTAGCCACCCGAGGACAGGGGGAAACACCATATATTTT. It codes for CASSHPRTGGNTIYF.

The J gene is TRBJ2-2, the V gene TRBV4-2; a weak D match, TRBD1 (5 bases). V gave up 2 bases and J gave up 4 bases, with 8 bases separating them. CDR3 length: 14 residues. Germline V gene lookup returns CDR1 LGHNA and CDR2 YNFKEQ. The CDR3 region is CASSQRTFTGELFF. In nucleotides, the CDR3 is TGTGCCAGCAGCCAACGGACATTCACCGGGGAGCTGTTTTTT.

The chain links TRBV5-4 to TRBJ1-1, with 7 bases identical to TRBD1. The J segment lost 7 bases and the V segment lost 0 bases, leaving 6 bases of the junction unmatched. CDR3 length equals 14 residues. Germline V CDR1 and CDR2: SGHNT, YYREEE (reference sequence). The CDR3 bases are TGTGCCAGCAGCTTGGTGACAGGGTATGGTGAAGCTTTCTTT. It encodes CASSLVTGYGEAFF.

The rearrangement joins TRBV6-2 or TRBV6-3 to TRBJ2-5; 8 nucleotides agree with TRBD1. Germline V CDR1 and CDR2: MNHEY, SVGEGT. The CDR3 spans 13 residues. V lost 4 bases and J lost 12; bases outside the gene matches: 10. This CDR3 is CASSFSWTGHEYF. The DNA for the CDR3 is TGTGCCAGCAGTTTTTCATGGACAGGGCATGAGTACTTC.

V is TRBV6-5 and J is TRBJ2-3; D may be TRBD2 (5 bases). The germline V and J ends were trimmed by 10 bases and 2 bases, with 16 bases remaining between them. The CDR3 length is 14 residues. From germline, CDR1 is MNHEY and CDR2 SVGAGI. CDR3 residues: CATYPGKLTDTQYF. CDR3 sequence (DNA): TGTGCCACTTACCCGGGGAAACTCACAGATACGCAGTATTTT.

V usage is TRBV7-9 and J usage is TRBJ2-7; 12 bases match TRBD2. CDR1 and CDR2 from the germline V gene are SEHNR and FQNEAQ (reference sequence). V lost 2 bases and J lost 6; bases outside the gene matches: 11. The CDR3 is 17 residues long. Here the CDR3 reads CASSLIKTSGGSGEQYF. The CDR3 nucleotides are TGTGCCAGCAGCTTAATAAAAACTAGCGGGGGGAGCGGCGAGCAGTACTTC.

The chain uses TRBV18 and TRBJ2-7; 10 nucleotides match TRBD2. Germline CDR1 is KGHSH and CDR2 is LQKENI. V lost 3 bases to trimming and J lost 6 bases; unmatched junction nucleotides: 11. The CDR3 is 16 residues long. The CDR3 DNA is TGTGCCAGCTCACCTTCCCTCCTAGCGGGAGTCGGCGAGCAGTACTTC. Amino acid sequence: CASSPSLLAGVGEQYF.

This chain connects TRBV24-1 to TRBJ1-2; D not resolved. The CDR3 is made up of 13 amino acids. The V and J ends lost 4 bases and 8 bases respectively, with 13 bases between them. CDR1 is KGHDR, CDR2 SFDVKD, per germline. This CDR3 is CATSELGGLGYTF. CDR3 DNA: TGTGCCACCAGTGAACTAGGAGGGCTCGGCTACACCTTC.